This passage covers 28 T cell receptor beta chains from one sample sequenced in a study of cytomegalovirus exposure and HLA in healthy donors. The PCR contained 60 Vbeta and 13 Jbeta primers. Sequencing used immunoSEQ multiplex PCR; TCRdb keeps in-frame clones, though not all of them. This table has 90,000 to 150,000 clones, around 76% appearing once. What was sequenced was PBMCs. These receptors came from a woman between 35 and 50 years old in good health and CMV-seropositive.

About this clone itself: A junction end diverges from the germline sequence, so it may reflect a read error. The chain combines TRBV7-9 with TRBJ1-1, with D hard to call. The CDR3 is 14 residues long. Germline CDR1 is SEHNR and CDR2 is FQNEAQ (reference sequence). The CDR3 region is CSSNLGSTSTEAFF. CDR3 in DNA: TGTTCCAGCAACTTAGGGTCCACGAGCACTGAAGCTTTCTTT.

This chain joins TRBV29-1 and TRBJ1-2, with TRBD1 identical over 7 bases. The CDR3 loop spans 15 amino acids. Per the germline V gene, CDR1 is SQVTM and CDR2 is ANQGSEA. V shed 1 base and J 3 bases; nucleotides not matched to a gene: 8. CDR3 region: CSVEASTGAHYGYTF. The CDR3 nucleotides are TGCAGCGTTGAAGCTTCTACAGGGGCCCACTATGGCTACACCTTC.

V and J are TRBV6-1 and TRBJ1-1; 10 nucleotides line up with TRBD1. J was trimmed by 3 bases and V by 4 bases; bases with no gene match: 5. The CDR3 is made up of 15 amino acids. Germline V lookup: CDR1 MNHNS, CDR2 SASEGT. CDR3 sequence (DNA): TGTGCCAGCAGTGCCGACAGGGGGCCGGACACTGAAGCTTTCTTT. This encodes CASSADRGPDTEAFF.

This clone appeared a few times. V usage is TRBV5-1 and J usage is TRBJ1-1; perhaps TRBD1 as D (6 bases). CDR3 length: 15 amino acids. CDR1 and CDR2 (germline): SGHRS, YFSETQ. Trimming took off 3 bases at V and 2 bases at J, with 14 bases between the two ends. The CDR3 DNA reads TGCGCCAGCAGCTACCGCACAGGGAGTAACACTGAAGCTTTCTTT. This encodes CASSYRTGSNTEAFF.

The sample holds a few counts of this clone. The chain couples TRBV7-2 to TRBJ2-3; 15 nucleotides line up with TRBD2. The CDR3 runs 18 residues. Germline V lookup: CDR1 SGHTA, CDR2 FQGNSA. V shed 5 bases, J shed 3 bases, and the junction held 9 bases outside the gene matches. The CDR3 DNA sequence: TGTGCCAGCAGCCACCGGGGACTAGCGGGGGGCCCAACAGATACGCAGTATTTT. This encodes CASSHRGLAGGPTDTQYF.

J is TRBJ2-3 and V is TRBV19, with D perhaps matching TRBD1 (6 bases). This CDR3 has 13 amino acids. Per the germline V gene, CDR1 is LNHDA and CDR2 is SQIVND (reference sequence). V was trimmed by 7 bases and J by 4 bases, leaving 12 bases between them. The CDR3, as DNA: TGTGCCAGTAAGGGAACAGGGTCAGATACGCAGTATTTT. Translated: CASKGTGSDTQYF.

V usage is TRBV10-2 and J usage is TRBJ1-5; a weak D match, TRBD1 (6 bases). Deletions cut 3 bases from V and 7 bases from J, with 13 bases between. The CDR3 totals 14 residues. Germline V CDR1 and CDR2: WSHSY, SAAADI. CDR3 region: CASSEGGGVQPQHF. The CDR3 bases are TGCGCCAGCAGTGAAGGAGGGGGGGTACAGCCCCAGCATTTT.

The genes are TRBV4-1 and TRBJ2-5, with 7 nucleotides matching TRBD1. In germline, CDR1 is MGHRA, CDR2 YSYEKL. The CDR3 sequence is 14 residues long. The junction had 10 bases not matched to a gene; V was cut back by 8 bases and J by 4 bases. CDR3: CASRLTGQRETQYF. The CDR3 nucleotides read TGCGCCAGCCGCCTTACGGGACAGAGAGAGACCCAGTACTTC.

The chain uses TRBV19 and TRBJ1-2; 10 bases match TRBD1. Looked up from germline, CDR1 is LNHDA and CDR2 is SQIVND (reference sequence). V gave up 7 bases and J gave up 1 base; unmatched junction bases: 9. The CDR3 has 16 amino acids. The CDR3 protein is CASNPPGTGDNYGYTF. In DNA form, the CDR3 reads TGTGCCAGTAACCCCCCCGGGACAGGGGATAACTATGGCTACACCTTC.

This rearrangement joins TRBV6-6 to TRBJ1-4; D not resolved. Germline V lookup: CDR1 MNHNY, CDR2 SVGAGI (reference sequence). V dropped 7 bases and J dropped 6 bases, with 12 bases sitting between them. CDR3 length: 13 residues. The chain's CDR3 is CASNVQTYEKLFF. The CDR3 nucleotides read TGTGCCAGCAATGTACAGACCTATGAAAAACTGTTTTTT.

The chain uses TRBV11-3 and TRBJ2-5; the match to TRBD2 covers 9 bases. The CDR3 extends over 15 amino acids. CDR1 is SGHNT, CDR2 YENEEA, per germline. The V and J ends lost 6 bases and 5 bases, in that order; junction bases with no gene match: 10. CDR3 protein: CASSSSMSGGETQYF. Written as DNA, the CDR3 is TGTGCCAGCAGTTCCTCTATGAGCGGGGGGGAGACCCAGTACTTC.

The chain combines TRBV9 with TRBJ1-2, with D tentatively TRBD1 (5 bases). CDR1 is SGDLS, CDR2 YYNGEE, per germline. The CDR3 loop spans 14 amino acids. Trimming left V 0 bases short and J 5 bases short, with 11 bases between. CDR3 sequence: CASSVDTGPYGYTF. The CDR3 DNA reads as TGTGCCAGCAGCGTAGATACAGGCCCATATGGCTACACCTTC.

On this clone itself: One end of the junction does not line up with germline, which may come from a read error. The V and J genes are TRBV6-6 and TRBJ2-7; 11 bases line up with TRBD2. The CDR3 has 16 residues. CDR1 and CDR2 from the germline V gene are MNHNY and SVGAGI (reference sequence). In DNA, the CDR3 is TGTGCCAGCAGGCAGGGACAATTCGGGACTAGCGGTGCCGCGTGGTTC. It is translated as CASRQGQFGTSGAAWF.

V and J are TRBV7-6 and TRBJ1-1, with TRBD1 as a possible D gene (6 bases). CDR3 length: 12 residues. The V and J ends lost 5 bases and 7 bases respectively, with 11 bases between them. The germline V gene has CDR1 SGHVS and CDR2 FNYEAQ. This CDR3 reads CASSPYRDEAFF. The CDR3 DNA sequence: TGTGCCAGCAGCCCCTACAGGGATGAAGCTTTCTTT.

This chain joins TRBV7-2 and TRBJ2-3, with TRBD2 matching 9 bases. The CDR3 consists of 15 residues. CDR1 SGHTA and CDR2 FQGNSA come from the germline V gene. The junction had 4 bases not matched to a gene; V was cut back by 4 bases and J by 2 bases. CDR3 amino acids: CASSWAGGITDTQYF. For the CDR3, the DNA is TGTGCCAGCAGCTGGGCGGGGGGGATCACAGATACGCAGTATTTT.

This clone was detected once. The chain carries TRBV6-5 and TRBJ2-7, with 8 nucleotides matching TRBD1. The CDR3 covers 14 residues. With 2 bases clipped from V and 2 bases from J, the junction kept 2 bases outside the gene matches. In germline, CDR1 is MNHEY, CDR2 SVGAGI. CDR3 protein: CASSYDRGPYEQYF. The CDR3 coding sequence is TGTGCCAGCAGTTACGACAGGGGACCCTACGAGCAGTACTTC.

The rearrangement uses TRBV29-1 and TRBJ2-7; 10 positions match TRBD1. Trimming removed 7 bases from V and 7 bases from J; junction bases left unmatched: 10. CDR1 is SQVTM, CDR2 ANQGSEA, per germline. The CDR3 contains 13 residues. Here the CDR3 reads CSAMDRGKKEQYF. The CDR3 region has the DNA TGCAGCGCGATGGACAGGGGGAAGAAAGAGCAGTACTTC.

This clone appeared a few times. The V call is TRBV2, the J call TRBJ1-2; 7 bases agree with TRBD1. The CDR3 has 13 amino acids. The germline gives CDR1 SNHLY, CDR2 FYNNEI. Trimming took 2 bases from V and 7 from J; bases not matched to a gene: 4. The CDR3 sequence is CASSERQGSGYTF. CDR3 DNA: TGTGCCAGCAGTGAACGACAGGGTAGTGGCTACACCTTC.

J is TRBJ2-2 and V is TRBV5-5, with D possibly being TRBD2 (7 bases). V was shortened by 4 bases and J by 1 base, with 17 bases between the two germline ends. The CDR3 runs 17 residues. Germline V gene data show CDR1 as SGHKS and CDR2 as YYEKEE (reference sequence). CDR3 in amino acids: CASSPKAGAVNTGELFF. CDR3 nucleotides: TGTGCCAGCAGCCCGAAGGCGGGGGCGGTGAACACCGGGGAGCTGTTTTTT.

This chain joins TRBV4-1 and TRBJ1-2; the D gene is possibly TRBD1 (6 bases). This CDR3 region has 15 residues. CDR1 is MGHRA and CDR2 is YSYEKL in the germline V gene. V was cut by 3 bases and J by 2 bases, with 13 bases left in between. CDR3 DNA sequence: TGCGCCAGCAGCCACATCGGACAGCTGAACTATGGCTACACCTTC. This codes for CASSHIGQLNYGYTF.

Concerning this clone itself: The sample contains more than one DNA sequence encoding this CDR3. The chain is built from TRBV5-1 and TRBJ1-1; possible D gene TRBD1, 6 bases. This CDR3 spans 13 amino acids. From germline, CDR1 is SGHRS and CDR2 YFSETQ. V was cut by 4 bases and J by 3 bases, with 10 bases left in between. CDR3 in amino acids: CASSVQGDTEAFF. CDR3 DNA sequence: TGCGCCAGCAGCGTACAGGGAGACACTGAAGCTTTCTTT.

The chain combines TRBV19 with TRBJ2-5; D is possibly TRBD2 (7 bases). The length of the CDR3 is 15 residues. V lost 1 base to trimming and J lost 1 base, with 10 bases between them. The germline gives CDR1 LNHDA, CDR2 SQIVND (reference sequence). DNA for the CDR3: TGTGCCAGTAGTATAGGCGGGGGCCCCCAAGAGACCCAGTACTTC. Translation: CASSIGGGPQETQYF.

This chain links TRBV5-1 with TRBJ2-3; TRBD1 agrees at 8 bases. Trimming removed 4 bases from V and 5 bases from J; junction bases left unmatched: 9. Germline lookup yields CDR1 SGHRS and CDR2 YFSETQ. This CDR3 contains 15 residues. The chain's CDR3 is CASSNQGAPEDTQYF. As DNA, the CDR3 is TGCGCCAGCAGCAACCAGGGGGCCCCGGAAGATACGCAGTATTTT.

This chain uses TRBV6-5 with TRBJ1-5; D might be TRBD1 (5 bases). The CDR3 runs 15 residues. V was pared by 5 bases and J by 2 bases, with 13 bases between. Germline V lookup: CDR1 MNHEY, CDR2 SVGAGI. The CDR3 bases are TGTGCCAGCAGTCTAGGCCCGGGGGGCAATCAGCCCCAGCATTTT. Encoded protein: CASSLGPGGNQPQHF.

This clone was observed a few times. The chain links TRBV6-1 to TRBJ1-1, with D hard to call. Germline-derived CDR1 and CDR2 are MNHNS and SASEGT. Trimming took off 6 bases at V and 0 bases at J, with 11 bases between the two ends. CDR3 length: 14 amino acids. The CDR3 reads CASSLDRMNTEAFF. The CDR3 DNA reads TGTGCCAGCAGCCTAGACCGAATGAACACTGAAGCTTTCTTT.

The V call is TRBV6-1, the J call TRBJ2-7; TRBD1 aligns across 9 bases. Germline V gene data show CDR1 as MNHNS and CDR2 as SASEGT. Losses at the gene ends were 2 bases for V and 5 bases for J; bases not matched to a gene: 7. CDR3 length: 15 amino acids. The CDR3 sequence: CASSESGTGFNEQYF. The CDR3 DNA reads TGTGCCAGCAGTGAATCCGGGACAGGGTTTAACGAGCAGTACTTC.

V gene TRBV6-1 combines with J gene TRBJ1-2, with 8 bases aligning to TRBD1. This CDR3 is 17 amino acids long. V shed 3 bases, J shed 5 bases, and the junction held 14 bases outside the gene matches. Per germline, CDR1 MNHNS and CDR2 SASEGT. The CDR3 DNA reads TGTGCCAGCAGTGACGGGCAGGGGGCGCGTCAAATATATGGCTACACCTTC. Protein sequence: CASSDGQGARQIYGYTF.

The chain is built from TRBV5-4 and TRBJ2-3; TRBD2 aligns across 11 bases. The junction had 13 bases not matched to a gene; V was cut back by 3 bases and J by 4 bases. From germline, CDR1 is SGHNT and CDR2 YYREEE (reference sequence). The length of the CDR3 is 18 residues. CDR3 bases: TGTGCCAGCAGCTCGTGGGAAGTAGCGGGGGGGCGTTCAGATACGCAGTATTTT. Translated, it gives CASSSWEVAGGRSDTQYF.